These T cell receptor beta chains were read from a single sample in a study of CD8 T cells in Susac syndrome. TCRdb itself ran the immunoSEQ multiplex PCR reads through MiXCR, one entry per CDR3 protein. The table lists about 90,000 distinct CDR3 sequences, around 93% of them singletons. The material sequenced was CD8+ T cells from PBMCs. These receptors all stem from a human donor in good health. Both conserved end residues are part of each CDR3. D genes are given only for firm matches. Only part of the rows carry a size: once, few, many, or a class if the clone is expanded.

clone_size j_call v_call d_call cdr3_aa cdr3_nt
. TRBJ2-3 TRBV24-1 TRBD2 CATSPGRTSGGADTQYF TGTGCCACCAGTCCGGGCCGGACTAGCGGGGGGGCAGATACGCAGTATTTT
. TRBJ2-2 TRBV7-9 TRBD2 CASSQFGGANTGELFF TGTGCCAGCAGCCAATTCGGGGGGGCCAACACCGGGGAGCTGTTTTTT
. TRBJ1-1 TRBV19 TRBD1 CASSIGQGNTEAFF TGTGCCAGTAGTATTGGACAGGGGAACACTGAAGCTTTCTTT
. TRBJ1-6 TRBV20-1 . CSARKDIRSYNSPLHF TGCAGTGCTAGAAAGGACATCCGCTCCTATAATTCACCCCTCCACTTT
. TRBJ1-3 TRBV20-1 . CSALGGLRPSGNTIYF TGCAGTGCTCTCGGGGGTTTAAGGCCCTCTGGAAACACCATATATTTT
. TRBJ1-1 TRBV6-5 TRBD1 CASNFKQGRRTEAFF TGTGCCAGCAACTTTAAACAGGGGCGGAGGACTGAAGCTTTCTTT
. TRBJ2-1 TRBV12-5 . CASGLARVALSNNEQFF TGTGCTAGTGGTTTGGCCAGGGTGGCACTCTCCAACAATGAGCAGTTCTTC
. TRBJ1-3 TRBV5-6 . CASSYGQSGNTIYF TGTGCCAGCAGCTACGGACAGTCTGGAAACACCATATATTTT
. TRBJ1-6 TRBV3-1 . CASSPYRGLPHF TGTGCCAGCAGCCCCTATAGGGGACTTCCCCACTTT
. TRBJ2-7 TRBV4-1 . CASSQEWGGGSGEQYF TGCGCCAGCAGCCAAGAATGGGGCGGGGGCTCGGGCGAGCAGTACTTC
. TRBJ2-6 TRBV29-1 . CSVEDRAAGANVLTF TGCAGCGTTGAAGATCGGGCAGCTGGGGCCAACGTCCTGACTTTC
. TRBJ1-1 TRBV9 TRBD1 CASSAQTGNPEAFF TGTGCCAGCAGCGCGCAGACAGGGAATCCTGAAGCTTTCTTT
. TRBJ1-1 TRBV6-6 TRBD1 CASSDRGFTEAFF TGTGCCAGCAGCGACAGGGGGTTCACTGAAGCTTTCTTT
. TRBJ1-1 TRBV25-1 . CASTDGTEAFF TGTGCCAGCACAGATGGAACTGAAGCTTTCTTT
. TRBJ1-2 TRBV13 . CASTSDSYGYTF TGTGCCTCAACTTCGGACAGCTATGGCTACACCTTC
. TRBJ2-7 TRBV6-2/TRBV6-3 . CASSYSYSYEQYF TGTGCCAGCAGTTACTCCTACTCCTACGAGCAGTACTTC
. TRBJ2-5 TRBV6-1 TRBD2 CASSALWTSGGPYQETQYF TGTGCCAGCAGTGCCCTATGGACTAGCGGGGGCCCGTACCAAGAGACCCAGTACTTC
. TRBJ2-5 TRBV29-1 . CSVEGQETQYF TGCAGCGTTGAGGGCCAAGAGACCCAGTACTTC
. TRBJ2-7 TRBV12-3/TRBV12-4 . CASSPRQTPLPYYEQYF TGTGCCAGCAGTCCTCGACAGACACCCTTACCGTACTACGAGCAGTACTTC
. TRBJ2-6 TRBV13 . CASSQEFGANVLTF TGTGCCAGCAGCCAAGAATTTGGGGCCAACGTCCTGACTTTC
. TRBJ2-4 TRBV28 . CASRSGPNIQYF TGTGCCAGCAGGTCGGGACCAAACATTCAGTACTTC
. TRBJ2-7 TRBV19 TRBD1 CASSPAWGQGIYEQYF TGTGCCAGTAGCCCTGCTTGGGGACAGGGGATATACGAGCAGTACTTC
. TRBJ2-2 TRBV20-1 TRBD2 CSATSVSNTGELFF TGCAGTGCCACTAGCGTCTCAAACACCGGGGAGCTGTTTTTT
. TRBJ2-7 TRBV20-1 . CSARTHRFSYEQYF TGCAGTGCTAGAACGCACCGATTCTCCTACGAGCAGTACTTC
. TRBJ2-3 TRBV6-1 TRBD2 CASRGLAGGPDTQYF TGTGCCAGCAGGGGACTAGCGGGGGGGCCAGATACGCAGTATTTT
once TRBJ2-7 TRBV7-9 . CASRLGRESYEQYF TGTGCCAGCAGGTTGGGCAGGGAATCCTACGAGCAGTACTTC
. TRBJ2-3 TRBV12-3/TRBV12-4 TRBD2 CASSSSGRGADTQYF TGTGCCAGCAGTTCTAGCGGGAGAGGTGCGGATACGCAGTATTTT
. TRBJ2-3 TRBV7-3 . CASSLRAGATDTQYF TGTGCCAGCAGCTTAAGGGCAGGGGCCACAGATACGCAGTATTTT
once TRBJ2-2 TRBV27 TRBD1 CASHGTDNTGELFF TGTGCCAGCCACGGGACAGATAACACCGGGGAGCTGTTTTTT
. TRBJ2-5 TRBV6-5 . CASTRTGETQYF TGTGCCAGCACGCGAACGGGAGAGACCCAGTACTTC
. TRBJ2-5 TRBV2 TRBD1 CASSAGQGSQETQYF TGTGCCAGCAGTGCGGGACAGGGGAGCCAAGAGACCCAGTACTTC
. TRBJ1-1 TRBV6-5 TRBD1 CASSYHLQGARNTEAFF TGTGCCAGCAGTTACCATTTACAGGGGGCGAGGAACACTGAAGCTTTCTTT
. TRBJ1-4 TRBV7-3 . CASSSTVNEKLFF TGTGCCAGCAGCTCGACAGTTAATGAAAAACTGTTTTTT
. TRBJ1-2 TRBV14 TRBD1 CASSQPGTENYGYTF TGTGCCAGCAGCCAGCCCGGGACAGAGAACTATGGCTACACCTTC
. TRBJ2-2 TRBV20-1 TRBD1 CSATHRDRGNTGELFF TGCAGTGCTACCCACCGGGACAGGGGGAACACCGGGGAGCTGTTTTTT
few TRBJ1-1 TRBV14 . CASSQVNTEAFF TGTGCCAGCAGCCAAGTAAACACTGAAGCTTTCTTT
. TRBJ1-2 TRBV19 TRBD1 CAIPGQGNYGYTF TGTGCCATACCGGGACAGGGCAACTATGGCTACACCTTC